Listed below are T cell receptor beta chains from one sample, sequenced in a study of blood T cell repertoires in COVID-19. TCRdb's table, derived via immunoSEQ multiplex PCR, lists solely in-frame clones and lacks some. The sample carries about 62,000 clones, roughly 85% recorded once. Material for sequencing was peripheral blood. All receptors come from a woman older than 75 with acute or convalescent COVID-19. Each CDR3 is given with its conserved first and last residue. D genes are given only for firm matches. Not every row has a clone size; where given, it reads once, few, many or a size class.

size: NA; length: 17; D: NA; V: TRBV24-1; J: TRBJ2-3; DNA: TGTGCCACAATGGCCGTGAGGCGTGAGGTGGGAGAGGATACGCAGTATTTT; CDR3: CATMAVRREVGEDTQYF
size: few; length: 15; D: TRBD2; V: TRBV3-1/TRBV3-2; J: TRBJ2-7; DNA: TGTGCCAGCGGGGGACTAGCGGGAGTCTCGGGCGAGCAGTACTTC; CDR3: CASGGLAGVSGEQYF
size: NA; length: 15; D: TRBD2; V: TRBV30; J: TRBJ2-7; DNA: TGTGCCTCCTCCCACGTGGCGGGAGCTTACTACGAGCAGTACTTC; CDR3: CASSHVAGAYYEQYF
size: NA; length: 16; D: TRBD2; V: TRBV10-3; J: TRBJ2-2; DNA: TGTGCCACCAAGCTAGCGGGCTCGGCGGGCACCGGGGAGCTGTTTTTT; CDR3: CATKLAGSAGTGELFF
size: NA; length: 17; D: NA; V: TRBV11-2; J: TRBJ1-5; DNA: TGTGCCAGCAGCTCGGGACAAGGTTTTCTGGGTGGACCGCCCCAGCATTTT; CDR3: CASSSGQGFLGGPPQHF
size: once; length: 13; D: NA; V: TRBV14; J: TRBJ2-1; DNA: TGTGCCAGCAGCCAAGCGGGGGGCCCCGCTCAGTTCTTC; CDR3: CASSQAGGPAQFF
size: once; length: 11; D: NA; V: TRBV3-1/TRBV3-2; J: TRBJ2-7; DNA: TGTGCCAGCAGCCAAGGGGCAGGGTGGTACTTC; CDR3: CASSQGAGWYF
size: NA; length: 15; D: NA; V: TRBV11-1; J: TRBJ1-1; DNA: TGTGCCAGCAGCTCATCCCAGGGGATGAACACTGAAGCTTTCTTT; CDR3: CASSSSQGMNTEAFF
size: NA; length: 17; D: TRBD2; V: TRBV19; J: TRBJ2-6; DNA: TGTGCCAGTAGTATGGGCCGGGGGGACTCTGGGGCCAACGTCCTGACTTTC; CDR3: CASSMGRGDSGANVLTF
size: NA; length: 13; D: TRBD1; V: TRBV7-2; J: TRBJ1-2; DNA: TGTGCCAGCAGCTTGGCGACAGGGCGCGGCTACACCTTC; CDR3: CASSLATGRGYTF